The clone carrying this T cell receptor (beta chain) was counted a few times. The source of the sample is a study of identical twins. TCRdb fed the 5' RACE reads into MiXCR, producing one record per CDR3 protein. The sample records about 790,000 distinct CDR3 sequences, over 15% being singletons. CDR3 length: 14 amino acids. From germline, CDR1 is DFQATT and CDR2 SNEGSKA (reference sequence). Losses at the gene ends were 5 bases for V and 9 bases for J; bases not matched to a gene: 13. These records were also assigned to another study, of T cells expressing NK-cell markers.

What was sequenced was PBMCs. V and J are TRBV20-1 and TRBJ2-5; 9 bases align to TRBD2. The sequence derives from a woman aged 18-29 years in good health. CDR3 DNA: TGCAGTGCTTTTAGCGGGAGTGGGAAGGGACCCCAGTACTTC. This translates into CSAFSGSGKGPQYF.